These 28 T cell receptor beta chains share one sample of origin, sequenced in a study of blood T cell repertoires in COVID-19. Sequenced by immunoSEQ multiplex PCR; TCRdb stores in-frame clones only, minus some. The top ten hold about 2.1% of the sample, which has under 300,000 clones, 90% seen once. The specimen sequenced was peripheral blood. Receptors were obtained from a woman aged 55 to 70 with COVID-19, enrolled during active disease.

J is TRBJ1-1 and V is TRBV10-3; D is perhaps TRBD1 (6 bases). V dropped 11 bases and J dropped 1 base, with 14 bases sitting between them. Germline values: CDR1 ENHRY, CDR2 SYGVKD. The CDR3 is 13 residues long. Here the CDR3 reads CAAARQENTEAFF. The CDR3 DNA reads as TGTGCCGCCGCGAGACAGGAGAACACTGAAGCTTTCTTT.

The chain links TRBV6-2 or TRBV6-3 to TRBJ1-5, with 7 nucleotides matching TRBD1. The CDR3 covers 17 residues. The germline CDR1 and CDR2 sequences are MNHEY and SVGEGT. V shed 6 bases and J 2 bases; nucleotides not matched to a gene: 13. Written as DNA, the CDR3 is TGTGCCAGCAGCCCTATCCGTTCCGGGACAGGCAATCAGCCCCAGCATTTT. It yields the protein CASSPIRSGTGNQPQHF.

This chain links TRBV10-3 with TRBJ2-3, with 13 nucleotides matching TRBD2. The CDR3 is 14 amino acids. Unmatched junction bases numbered 3, after V lost 8 bases and J lost 4 bases. In germline, CDR1 is ENHRY, CDR2 SYGVKD. CDR3: CAIRLAGGSDTQYF. As DNA, the CDR3 is TGTGCCATCCGACTAGCGGGGGGCTCAGATACGCAGTATTTT.

The chain couples TRBV19 to TRBJ1-1; 8 nucleotides line up with TRBD1. J was trimmed by 8 bases and V by 6 bases; bases with no gene match: 8. From germline, CDR1 is LNHDA and CDR2 SQIVND (reference sequence). The CDR3 is 13 amino acids. Here the CDR3 DNA reads TGTGCCAGTAGCGCCGGCCGGGACAGGGAAGCTTTCTTT. Translating gives CASSAGRDREAFF.

V gene TRBV4-2 combines with J gene TRBJ1-5, with D possibly matching TRBD1 (5 bases). The V gene lost 0 bases and the J gene lost 2 bases, with 11 bases spanning the gap. This CDR3 has 16 amino acids. Germline V gives CDR1 LGHNA, CDR2 YNFKEQ. The CDR3 region is CASSQDSGVGNQPQHF. CDR3 nucleotides: TGTGCCAGCAGCCAAGATTCGGGGGTCGGCAATCAGCCCCAGCATTTT.

The V gene is TRBV3-1 (or the pseudogene TRBV3-2), the J gene TRBJ2-1, with TRBD2 matching 10 bases. J gave up 0 bases and V 1 base, and 9 bases lay outside the gene matches. The CDR3 contains 19 residues. CDR1 is LGHDT and CDR2 is YNNKEL in the germline V gene (reference sequence). The CDR3 coding sequence is TGTGCCAGCAGCCAAGTTCTAGCGGGGGTATCGTACTCCTACAATGAGCAGTTCTTC. This translates into CASSQVLAGVSYSYNEQFF.

The chain carries TRBV29-1 and TRBJ2-7; TRBD1 aligns across 7 bases. The CDR3 is 13 residues long. The junction had 9 bases not matched to a gene; V was cut back by 4 bases and J by 6 bases. Germline values: CDR1 SQVTM, CDR2 ANQGSEA. In DNA form, the CDR3 reads TGCAGCGTTGCTTTGGGACAGAGGGGCGAGCAGTACTTC. Its protein is CSVALGQRGEQYF.

In its sample, this clone was seen once. This rearrangement joins TRBV9 to TRBJ1-5; perhaps TRBD1 as D (5 bases). The ends were cut back, 3 bases at V and 0 bases at J, with 7 bases in the middle. Germline V CDR1 and CDR2: SGDLS, YYNGEE. CDR3 length: 14 residues. CDR3 amino acids: CASSADSSNQPQHF. In DNA, the CDR3 is TGTGCCAGCAGCGCAGACAGTAGCAATCAGCCCCAGCATTTT. Full variable domain (rest looked up from reference TRBV9 and TRBJ1-5): DSGVTQTPKHLITATGQRVTLRCSPRSGDLSVYWYQQSLDQGLQFLIQYYNGEERAKGNILERFSAQQFPDLHSELNLSSLELGDSALYFCASSADSSNQPQHFGDGTRLSIL.

CDR3 amino acids: CASSTPGPNYGYTF. CDR3 DNA: TGTGCCAGCAGCACCCCGGGTCCAAACTATGGCTACACCTTC. The V call is TRBV9, the J call TRBJ1-2; D unclear. Deletions cut 4 bases from V and 2 bases from J, with 12 bases between. The CDR3 contains 14 residues. Germline CDR1 SGDLS, CDR2 YYNGEE. The whole variable domain, filled in from reference TRBV9 and TRBJ1-2, reads DSGVTQTPKHLITATGQRVTLRCSPRSGDLSVYWYQQSLDQGLQFLIQYYNGEERAKGNILERFSAQQFPDLHSELNLSSLELGDSALYFCASSTPGPNYGYTFGSGTRLTVV.

V is TRBV7-2 and J is TRBJ2-3; TRBD2 aligns across 13 bases. This CDR3 is 16 amino acids long. Germline V gene data show CDR1 as SGHTA and CDR2 as FQGNSA. V was pared by 5 bases and J by 4 bases, with 6 bases of the junction left unmatched. CDR3 in DNA: TGTGCCAGCAGCCTGGGACTAGCGGGGACGGCAGATACGCAGTATTTT. It encodes CASSLGLAGTADTQYF.

This chain uses TRBV18 with TRBJ1-2; D is perhaps TRBD1 (6 bases). The CDR3 contains 16 residues. Germline assignment: CDR1 KGHSH and CDR2 LQKENI. Trimming stripped 5 bases from V and 0 bases from J, with 16 bases between. The CDR3: CASSEAGAGTNYGYTF. The CDR3 DNA reads TGTGCCAGCTCAGAGGCAGGGGCTGGGACTAACTATGGCTACACCTTC.

This clone was detected once. V is TRBV6-2 or TRBV6-3 and J is TRBJ1-2; D not certain. This CDR3 has 13 residues. Germline V gives CDR1 MNHEY, CDR2 SVGEGT. Trimming took off 4 bases at V and 6 bases at J, with 12 bases between the two ends. CDR3 DNA: TGTGCCAGCAGTTTAAGAGGGTCCCATGGCTACACCTTC. Protein product: CASSLRGSHGYTF.

This clone was detected only once. This rearrangement joins TRBV6-4 to TRBJ2-5, with TRBD2 identical over 14 bases. The CDR3 is made up of 15 amino acids. With 3 bases clipped from V and 4 bases from J, the junction kept 1 base outside the gene matches. Germline-derived CDR1 and CDR2 are MRHNA and SNTAGT. CDR3 nucleotides: TGTGCCAGCAGTGAGACTAGCGGGGGGGCAGAGACCCAGTACTTC. It specifies CASSETSGGAETQYF.

The chain has TRBV5-1 and TRBJ1-1, with 7 bases that match TRBD1. CDR3 length: 15 amino acids. The J segment lost 0 bases and the V segment lost 1 base, leaving 3 bases of the junction unmatched. Germline V gene lookup returns CDR1 SGHRS and CDR2 YFSETQ. CDR3 sequence: CASSLQGGLNTEAFF. The DNA of the CDR3 is TGCGCCAGCAGCTTGCAGGGGGGCCTGAACACTGAAGCTTTCTTT.

This chain links TRBV7-9 with TRBJ1-2; 7 bases match TRBD1. Trimming took 5 bases from V and 0 from J; bases not matched to a gene: 6. Germline loops: CDR1 SEHNR, CDR2 FQNEAQ (reference sequence). The CDR3 has 15 amino acids. CDR3 region: CASSTDRASNYGYTF. The CDR3 DNA reads as TGTGCCAGCAGCACCGACAGGGCTTCTAACTATGGCTACACCTTC.

In its sample, this clone was seen once. CDR3 residues: CASSKRVSGQGVGVNTEAFF. DNA for the CDR3: TGTGCCAGCAGCAAACGGGTCTCAGGACAGGGGGTTGGGGTGAACACTGAAGCTTTCTTT. This chain connects TRBV21-1 to TRBJ1-1; the D segment call TRBD1 is taken from the table without a DNA check. TRBV21-1 is termed a pseudogene. The CDR3 totals 20 residues.

This clone has only one observation. The genes are TRBV20-1 and TRBJ1-2; a possible D gene is TRBD1 (6 bases). The CDR3 spans 11 residues. The germline gives CDR1 DFQATT, CDR2 SNEGSKA (reference sequence). Trimming left V 6 bases short and J 8 bases short, with 13 bases between. The DNA of the CDR3 is TGCAGTGCCCGATGGGGGCAAGGCTACACCTTC. Its translation is CSARWGQGYTF.

This clone was detected only once. The chain joins TRBV12-3 or TRBV12-4 to TRBJ1-2; a weak D match, TRBD1 (5 bases). The V gene lost 1 base and the J gene lost 8 bases, with 8 bases spanning the gap. The CDR3 consists of 12 residues. The CDR3 spells CASSLGAGGYTF. CDR3 DNA sequence: TGTGCCAGCAGTTTAGGGGCAGGGGGCTACACCTTC.

The table lists this clone with a few counts. The V call is TRBV19, the J call TRBJ2-7; 8 nucleotides line up with TRBD1. V was clipped by 5 bases and J by 3 bases; unmatched bases: 6. The CDR3 is made up of 14 amino acids. CDR1 and CDR2 from the germline V gene are LNHDA and SQIVND (reference sequence). CDR3 protein: CASSSAGGGYEQYF. The CDR3 DNA follows: TGTGCCAGTAGTTCAGCAGGGGGCGGCTACGAGCAGTACTTC.

The J gene is TRBJ2-5, the V gene TRBV21-1; the tabulated D call, TRBD2, remains unverified against the DNA. TRBV21-1 is marked as a pseudogene. This CDR3 has 18 amino acids. CDR3 nucleotides: TGTGCCAGCAGCAAAGACCCTGACTCGACGGCTGGGTTAGAGACCCAGTACTTC. Its protein product is CASSKDPDSTAGLETQYF.

The rearrangement uses TRBV30 and TRBJ1-4; D is unclear. V was clipped by 3 bases and J by 4 bases, with 12 bases between them. The CDR3 consists of 14 residues. Germline CDR1 reads GTSNPN; CDR2 reads SVGIG (reference sequence). CDR3 protein: CAWRRDRINEKLFF. The CDR3 DNA reads TGTGCCTGGAGGAGGGATAGGATTAATGAAAAACTGTTTTTT.

The chain is built from TRBV27 and TRBJ2-7; D ambiguous. The CDR3 loop spans 14 amino acids. Germline CDR1 and CDR2: MNHEY and SMNVEV (reference sequence). The V end was cut by 1 base, the J end by 0 bases, with 7 bases between. In nucleotides, the CDR3 is TGTGCCAGCAGTTTATTCGGCGGCTCCTACGAGCAGTACTTC. This gives the protein CASSLFGGSYEQYF.

The genes are TRBV3-1 (or the pseudogene TRBV3-2) and TRBJ1-6; 10 bases line up with TRBD1. This CDR3 is 14 amino acids long. The trim removed 5 bases at V and 10 bases at J, leaving 5 bases unmatched. Germline loops: CDR1 LGHDT, CDR2 YNNKEL (reference sequence). The CDR3 loop reads CASSYRQGASPLHF. CDR3 sequence (DNA): TGTGCCAGCAGCTACCGACAGGGGGCGTCACCCCTCCACTTT.

The chain employs TRBV9 and TRBJ2-7; the D gene is possibly TRBD1 (7 bases). CDR3 length: 16 amino acids. Trimming pared 3 bases from V and 4 bases from J, leaving 20 bases between. Per the germline V gene, CDR1 is SGDLS and CDR2 is YYNGEE. CDR3: CASSAPGATGRYEQYF. The CDR3 DNA reads TGTGCCAGCAGCGCACCCGGAGCGACAGGGAGGTACGAGCAGTACTTC. Complete variable domain (other parts from reference TRBV9 and TRBJ2-7): DSGVTQTPKHLITATGQRVTLRCSPRSGDLSVYWYQQSLDQGLQFLIQYYNGEERAKGNILERFSAQQFPDLHSELNLSSLELGDSALYFCASSAPGATGRYEQYFGPGTRLTVT.

The CDR3 nucleotides read TGCGCCAGCAGGGACAGCCAATGGGGGCGAGGTGGCTACACCTTC. It yields the protein CASRDSQWGRGGYTF. The V and J genes are TRBV5-1 and TRBJ1-2; perhaps TRBD1 as D (6 bases). Germline V lookup: CDR1 SGHRS, CDR2 YFSETQ. Trimming stripped 5 bases from V and 7 bases from J, with 21 bases between. The CDR3 extends over 15 amino acids.

The chain recombines TRBV7-7 with TRBJ2-3; 10 bases match TRBD1. CDR3 length: 15 amino acids. The V segment lost 5 bases and the J segment 5 bases; nucleotides outside the gene matches: 7. Germline loops: CDR1 SSHAT, CDR2 FNYEAQ (reference sequence). Here the CDR3 reads CASSVGTGVLDTQYF. For the CDR3, the DNA is TGTGCCAGCAGCGTCGGGACAGGGGTATTAGATACGCAGTATTTT.

The V call is TRBV29-1, the J call TRBJ2-1, with TRBD1 matching over 9 bases. The CDR3 runs 14 residues. Germline V gives CDR1 SQVTM, CDR2 ANQGSEA. V lost 4 bases and J lost 7; bases outside the gene matches: 8. CDR3 DNA: TGCAGCGTTGCCCGGGACAGGGCGGGAAATGAGCAGTTCTTC. Translating gives CSVARDRAGNEQFF.

The V and J genes are TRBV10-3 and TRBJ1-1; no clear D. CDR3 length: 16 amino acids. Germline lookup yields CDR1 ENHRY and CDR2 SYGVKD. Trimming took off 0 bases at V and 0 bases at J, with 11 bases between the two ends. The CDR3 coding sequence is TGTGCCATCAGTGAGTCGAACCGGGGTCTGAACACTGAAGCTTTCTTT. Its protein product is CAISESNRGLNTEAFF.